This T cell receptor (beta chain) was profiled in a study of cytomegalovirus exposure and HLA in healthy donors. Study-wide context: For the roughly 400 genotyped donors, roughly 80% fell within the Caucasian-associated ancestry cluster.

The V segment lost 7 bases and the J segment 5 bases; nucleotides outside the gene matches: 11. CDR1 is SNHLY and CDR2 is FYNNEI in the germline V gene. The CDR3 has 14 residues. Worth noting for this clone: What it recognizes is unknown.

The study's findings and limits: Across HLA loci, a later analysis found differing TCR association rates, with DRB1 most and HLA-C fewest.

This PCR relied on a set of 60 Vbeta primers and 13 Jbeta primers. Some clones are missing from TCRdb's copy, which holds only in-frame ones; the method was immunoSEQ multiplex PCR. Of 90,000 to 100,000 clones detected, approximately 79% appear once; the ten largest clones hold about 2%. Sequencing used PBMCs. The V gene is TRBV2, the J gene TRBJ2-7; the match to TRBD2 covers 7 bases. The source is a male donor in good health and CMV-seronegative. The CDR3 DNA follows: TGTGCCAGCAAAGAACTAGCGCTCGGGGACGAGCAGTACTTC. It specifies CASKELALGDEQYF.